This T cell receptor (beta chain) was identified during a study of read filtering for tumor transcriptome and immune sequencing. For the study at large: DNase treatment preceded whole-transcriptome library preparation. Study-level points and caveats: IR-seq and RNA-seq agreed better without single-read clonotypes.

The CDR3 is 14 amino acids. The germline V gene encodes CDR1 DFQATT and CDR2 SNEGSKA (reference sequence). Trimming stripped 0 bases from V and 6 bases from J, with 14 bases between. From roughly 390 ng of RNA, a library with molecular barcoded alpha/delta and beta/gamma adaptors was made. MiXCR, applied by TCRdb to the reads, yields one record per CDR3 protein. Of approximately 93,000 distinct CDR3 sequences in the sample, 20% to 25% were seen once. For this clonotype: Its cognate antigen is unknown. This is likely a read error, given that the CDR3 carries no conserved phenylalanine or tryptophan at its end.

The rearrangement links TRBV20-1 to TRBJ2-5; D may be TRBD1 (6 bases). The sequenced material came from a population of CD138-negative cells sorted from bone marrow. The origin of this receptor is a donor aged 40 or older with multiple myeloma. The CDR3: CSAREYSGAQTQYS. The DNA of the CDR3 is TGCAGTGCTAGAGAATATTCAGGGGCCCAGACCCAGTACTCT.